The TCR beta chain described here comes from a study of regulatory T cells in long-lasting Graves disease. Construction of the TCR beta libraries employed iRepertoire HTBI primers in conjunction with Arm-PCR of CDR3 regions. One entry per CDR3 protein, called by TCRdb with MiXCR from the multiplex PCR reads. The sample holds under 500,000 distinct CDR3 sequences, around 17% seen once. Time point defined: newly diagnosed GD, antithyroid drugs for less than 3 months. PBMC-derived RNA was used for the TCR library. Clinicians diagnosed Graves' disease using American Thyroid Association guidelines. Each patient gave 7 to 9 milliliters of EDTA-anticoagulated peripheral blood. CDR3 length: 17 residues. V was clipped by 8 bases and J by 4 bases; unmatched bases: 11. CDR1 and CDR2 (germline): MNHEY, SMNVEV (reference sequence). This clonotype was picked up many times. The same data also contributed to another study, on T cells in Graves' hyperthyroidism and ophthalmopathy.

The rearrangement links TRBV27 to TRBJ2-3, with 14 bases lining up with TRBD2. Sequenced here: peripheral blood mononuclear cells (PBMCs), sampled at new diagnosis, from a patient treated with antithyroid drugs. The sequence came from a woman in her twenties or thirties with Graves disease. The CDR3 DNA follows: TGTGCCAGCCGCGGACTAGCGGGAGGATCCGGCCCAGATACGCAGTATTTT. Encoded protein: CASRGLAGGSGPDTQYF.